Shown below are 15 T cell receptor beta chains from a single sample sequenced in a study of blood T cells in healthy people across ages. A second PCR of 7 to 11 cycles used a sample-barcoded 5' primer and a J-beta primer mix. A single record per CDR3 protein comes from TCRdb applying MiXCR to the 5' RACE reads. The sample yields about 1.1 million distinct CDR3 sequences, roughly two fifths seen once. The sample was blood. These TCRs come from a man aged 18 to 29 in good health.

This clonotype was counted many times. V is TRBV5-6 and J is TRBJ2-7; no firm D call. Germline V gene data show CDR1 as SGHDT and CDR2 as YYEEEE. The CDR3 has 13 amino acids. The germline V and J ends were trimmed by 0 bases and 2 bases, with 6 bases remaining between them. The CDR3 nucleotides are TGTGCCAGCAGCTTGGAACAGACCTACGAGCAGTACTTC. Translated, it gives CASSLEQTYEQYF.

This chain uses TRBV4-2 with TRBJ2-5; 7 bases align to TRBD1. The germline CDR1 and CDR2 sequences are LGHNA and YNFKEQ. With 5 bases clipped from V and 4 bases from J, the junction kept 4 bases outside the gene matches. CDR3 length equals 13 residues. The CDR3 reads CASSIRDRETQYF. CDR3 DNA: TGTGCCAGCAGCATCCGGGACAGAGAGACCCAGTACTTC.

There are many counts of this clonotype. The chain combines TRBV11-2 with TRBJ2-1; a possible D gene is TRBD2 (6 bases). Trimming stripped 3 bases from V and 5 bases from J, with 14 bases between. The germline V gene has CDR1 SGHAT and CDR2 FQNNGV. There are 15 residues in the CDR3. CDR3 in amino acids: CASSFSVADHNEQFF. CDR3 coding DNA: TGTGCCAGCAGCTTCAGTGTAGCGGACCACAATGAGCAGTTCTTC.

The V and J genes are TRBV20-1 and TRBJ1-1, with D hard to call. The CDR3 spans 12 residues. Germline V lookup: CDR1 DFQATT, CDR2 SNEGSKA (reference sequence). V lost 3 bases to trimming and J lost 8 bases, with 13 bases between them. The CDR3 region is CSASRGSLEAFF. In DNA, the CDR3 is TGCAGTGCTAGCCGCGGTTCTCTGGAAGCTTTCTTT.

This clonotype occurred a few times. The rearrangement links TRBV20-1 to TRBJ2-1, with 10 bases matching TRBD2. This CDR3 is built from 16 residues. Unmatched junction bases numbered 5, after V lost 3 bases and J lost 0 bases. Germline lookup yields CDR1 DFQATT and CDR2 SNEGSKA (reference sequence). The CDR3 DNA reads as TGCAGTGCTAGTTCTACTAGCGGGGCCTCCTACAATGAGCAGTTCTTC. Its protein is CSASSTSGASYNEQFF.

CDR3 amino acids: CASSQDWGRVAFF. Written as DNA, the CDR3 is TGCGCCAGCAGCCAAGATTGGGGGAGGGTTGCTTTCTTT. The chain has TRBV4-3 and TRBJ1-1, with D possibly being TRBD1 (5 bases). Trimming took 0 bases from V and 11 from J, leaving 13 bases between them. The germline CDR1 and CDR2 sequences are LGHNA and YSLEER. The CDR3 has 13 amino acids.

V gene TRBV4-1 combines with J gene TRBJ2-7; 10 bases agree with TRBD2. The V segment lost 4 bases and the J segment 3 bases; nucleotides outside the gene matches: 9. The CDR3 has 16 residues. Germline V gives CDR1 MGHRA, CDR2 YSYEKL. The chain's CDR3 is CASSLLAGVPFYEQYF. The DNA of the CDR3 is TGCGCCAGCAGCCTGCTAGCGGGGGTACCCTTCTACGAGCAGTACTTC.

CDR3 bases: TGTGCCAGCAGCTTATCTATCAAGCAGGGCCATGGCTACACCTTC. Translated, it gives CASSLSIKQGHGYTF. V usage is TRBV7-2 and J usage is TRBJ1-2; possibly TRBD1 for D (5 bases). The V end was cut by 2 bases, the J end by 6 bases, with 16 bases between. CDR1 is SGHTA, CDR2 FQGNSA, per germline. This CDR3 is 15 amino acids long.

The rearrangement joins TRBV6-5 to TRBJ2-3, with 7 bases identical to TRBD1. The CDR3 spans 15 residues. V lost 2 bases and J lost 2; bases outside the gene matches: 4. Germline CDR1 reads MNHEY; CDR2 reads SVGAGI. The CDR3: CASSYRTGYTDTQYF. In DNA, the CDR3 is TGTGCCAGCAGTTACAGGACAGGCTACACAGATACGCAGTATTTT.

This clonotype was picked up many times. The V and J genes are TRBV12-3 or TRBV12-4 and TRBJ2-3, with TRBD1 identical over 9 bases. The V segment lost 6 bases and the J segment 5 bases; nucleotides outside the gene matches: 3. The CDR3 is 13 amino acids. As DNA, the CDR3 is TGTGCCAGCAGGGGACAGGGCTTAGATACGCAGTATTTT. It yields the protein CASRGQGLDTQYF.

The chain carries TRBV6-2 or TRBV6-3 and TRBJ1-1, with D perhaps matching TRBD1 (6 bases). The CDR3 is 17 amino acids. V lost 5 bases to trimming and J lost 6 bases, with 25 bases between them. The germline V gene encodes CDR1 MNHEY and CDR2 SVGEGT. CDR3 loop: CASSTYLGSGASAEAFF. DNA of the CDR3: TGTGCCAGCAGTACCTACCTAGGGTCAGGGGCGAGCGCTGAAGCTTTCTTT.

This chain joins TRBV4-3 and TRBJ2-3, with a possible D match to TRBD2 (6 bases). There are 15 residues in the CDR3. Trimming left V 0 bases short and J 3 bases short, with 10 bases between. Germline CDR1 and CDR2: LGHNA and YSLEER. CDR3 sequence (DNA): TGCGCCAGCAGCCAAGATCCGGAGGGTACAGATACGCAGTATTTT. The encoded protein is CASSQDPEGTDTQYF.

This clonotype was counted between two and nine times. The chain employs TRBV7-2 and TRBJ2-3, with D unresolved. Trimming shortened V by 1 base and J by 6 bases, and 8 bases separated the two germline ends. The CDR3 loop spans 13 amino acids. Germline V lookup: CDR1 SGHTA, CDR2 FQGNSA. The chain's CDR3 is CASSLDLRDTQYF. The CDR3 region has the DNA TGTGCCAGCAGCTTAGATCTGAGGGATACGCAGTATTTT.

Only a few counts were recorded for this clonotype. The CDR3 DNA follows: TGTGCCAGCAGGGGGACTAGCGAAGGGACAGATACGCAGTATTTT. Residues: CASRGTSEGTDTQYF. The chain employs TRBV6-5 and TRBJ2-3; TRBD2 agrees at 10 bases. The germline gives CDR1 MNHEY, CDR2 SVGAGI. The J segment lost 3 bases and the V segment lost 6 bases, leaving 6 bases of the junction unmatched. This CDR3 spans 15 amino acids.

The chain has TRBV27 and TRBJ1-2, with 9 bases that match TRBD1. The CDR3 contains 15 residues. Germline lookup yields CDR1 MNHEY and CDR2 SMNVEV (reference sequence). J was trimmed by 3 bases and V by 4 bases; bases with no gene match: 6. CDR3: CASSSATGGDYGYTF. Written as DNA, the CDR3 is TGTGCCAGCAGTTCCGCCACAGGGGGCGACTATGGCTACACCTTC.